These 26 T cell receptor beta chains came from one sample sequenced in a study of spatial heterogeneity in lung cancer. From the 5' RACE reads, TCRdb called clonotypes with MiXCR, one entry per CDR3 protein. The sample comprises over 75,000 distinct CDR3 sequences, about a fifth of which are singletons, and about 6.6% rests with the top ten. Time point described: sample taken at primary tumor resection. Whole RNA, which was extracted from tumor, nontumor lung tissue or frozen PBMC, was sequenced without any cell sorting. The source was PBMCs, collected at surgery. The receptors come from a male donor with early-stage non-small cell lung cancer.

The V and J genes are TRBV11-2 and TRBJ1-1; D unresolved. V was shortened by 0 bases and J by 11 bases, with 10 bases between the two germline ends. This CDR3 contains 12 residues. From germline, CDR1 is SGHAT and CDR2 FQNNGV. The CDR3 nucleotides are TGTGCCAGCAGCTTAGATATCCTGGGGGCTTTCTTT. Its translation is CASSLDILGAFF.

This clonotype has a handful of counts. This chain links TRBV19 with TRBJ2-6; possibly TRBD1 or TRBD2 for D (6 bases each). Per germline, CDR1 LNHDA and CDR2 SQIVND (reference sequence). With 8 bases removed from V and 0 bases from J, the gap between germline ends came to 17 bases. The CDR3 extends over 17 amino acids. CDR3 loop: CASGGGRGGSGANVLTF. CDR3 nucleotides: TGTGCCAGTGGCGGTGGCAGGGGAGGCTCTGGGGCCAACGTCCTGACTTTC.

This clonotype appeared a few times. The rearrangement links TRBV5-1 to TRBJ2-7; no clear D. CDR1 is SGHRS, CDR2 YFSETQ, per germline. CDR3 length: 15 amino acids. V dropped 3 bases and J dropped 0 bases, with 13 bases sitting between them. CDR3 nucleotides: TGCGCCAGCAGCTGGACGGGTTCCGGCTCCTACGAGCAGTACTTC. Translated: CASSWTGSGSYEQYF. Drawing the rest from reference TRBV5-1 and TRBJ2-7, the complete variable domain is KAGVTQTPRYLIKTRGQQVTLSCSPISGHRSVSWYQQTPGQGLQFLFEYFSETQRNKGNFPGRFSGRQFSNSRSEMNVSTLELGDSALYLCASSWTGSGSYEQYFGPGTRLTVT.

Only a few counts were recorded for this clonotype. The chain couples TRBV6-2 or TRBV6-3 to TRBJ2-3; 11 bases fit TRBD2. The germline V gene has CDR1 MNHEY and CDR2 SVGEGT. The CDR3 totals 18 residues. J gave up 5 bases and V 2 bases, and 12 bases lay outside the gene matches. In DNA, the CDR3 is TGTGCCAGCAGTTACCCTCTAGCGGGGGGCCCTCCCGGAGATACGCAGTATTTT. Its translation is CASSYPLAGGPPGDTQYF.

The J gene is TRBJ2-7, the V gene TRBV2, with 10 nucleotides matching TRBD2. Germline V gene data show CDR1 as SNHLY and CDR2 as FYNNEI. Trimming at V came to 4 bases and at J to 5 bases, leaving 8 bases not matched to a gene. This CDR3 is 15 amino acids long. In nucleotides, the CDR3 is TGTGCCAGCAGTGCTACTAACCTAGCGGGAGACGAGCAGTACTTC. This sequence encodes CASSATNLAGDEQYF.

This clonotype occurred many times. The V call is TRBV19, the J call TRBJ2-1; a possible D gene is TRBD1 (5 bases). Germline CDR1 is LNHDA and CDR2 is SQIVND (reference sequence). The CDR3 covers 12 residues. Trimming took off 1 base at V and 10 bases at J, with 8 bases between the two ends. CDR3 amino acids: CASSIGQSEQFF. CDR3 DNA sequence: TGTGCCAGTAGTATAGGACAGTCAGAGCAGTTCTTC.

This chain uses TRBV29-1 with TRBJ2-7, with 10 bases lining up with TRBD1. The CDR3 extends over 14 amino acids. V lost 6 bases to trimming and J lost 5 bases; unmatched junction nucleotides: 10. Germline lookup yields CDR1 SQVTM and CDR2 ANQGSEA. The CDR3 DNA sequence: TGCAGCGTCTTTAGCGGGACAGGGGCCCACGAGCAGTACTTC. Protein sequence: CSVFSGTGAHEQYF.

This clonotype came up a few times. V gene TRBV14 combines with J gene TRBJ2-3, with D maybe TRBD2 (6 bases). Germline CDR1 SGHDN, CDR2 FVKESK. Trimming shortened V by 1 base and J by 9 bases, and 20 bases separated the two germline ends. The CDR3 is made up of 16 amino acids. The CDR3 here is CASSQVGSGPGSTQYF. In DNA form, the CDR3 reads TGTGCCAGCAGCCAAGTGGGTAGCGGCCCTGGGAGCACGCAGTATTTT. Based on the CDR3 plus reference TRBV14 and TRBJ2-3, the full variable domain is EAGVTQFPSHSVIEKGQTVTLRCDPISGHDNLYWYRRVMGKEIKFLLHFVKESKQDESGMPNNRFLAERTGGTYSTLKVQPAELEDSGVYFCASSQVGSGPGSTQYFGPGTRLTVL.

The chain combines TRBV7-6 with TRBJ2-1, with 9 nucleotides matching TRBD2. Germline values: CDR1 SGHVS, CDR2 FNYEAQ. CDR3 length: 16 residues. The junction had 8 bases not matched to a gene; V was cut back by 1 base and J by 7 bases. The CDR3 loop reads CASSLVVAGEGNEQFF. The CDR3 DNA sequence: TGTGCCAGCAGCTTAGTAGTAGCGGGAGAGGGGAATGAGCAGTTCTTC.

This clonotype was detected a few times. V and J are TRBV2 and TRBJ2-5; TRBD2 is a possible D gene (5 bases). Germline lookup yields CDR1 SNHLY and CDR2 FYNNEI. The CDR3 is 14 residues long. V was shortened by 3 bases and J by 1 base, with 9 bases between the two germline ends. The CDR3 is CASSEGSSQETQYF. The CDR3 nucleotides read TGTGCCAGCAGTGAGGGGAGCAGCCAAGAGACCCAGTACTTC. The full variable domain, with the rest looked up from reference TRBV2 and TRBJ2-5, is EPEVTQTPSHQVTQMGQEVILRCVPISNHLYFYWYRQILGQKVEFLVSFYNNEISEKSEIFDDQFSVERPDGSNFTLKIRSTKLEDSAMYFCASSEGSSQETQYFGPGTRLLVL.

Only a few counts were recorded for this clonotype. The rearrangement uses TRBV6-5 and TRBJ2-3, with a tentative D call TRBD2 (5 bases). Germline-derived CDR1 and CDR2 are MNHEY and SVGAGI. The CDR3 length is 13 residues. With 7 bases removed from V and 3 bases from J, the gap between germline ends came to 11 bases. As DNA, the CDR3 is TGTGCCAGCAAACTAGACATTACAGATACGCAGTATTTT. Protein sequence: CASKLDITDTQYF.

This clonotype has a handful of counts. This chain links TRBV5-1 with TRBJ2-3, with 8 bases that match TRBD2. Germline V gene sequence: CDR1 SGHRS, CDR2 YFSETQ. CDR3 size: 14 residues. Trimming removed 3 bases from V and 5 bases from J; junction bases left unmatched: 5. The DNA for the CDR3 is TGCGCCAGCAGCTCGACTAGCGCTGGAGATACGCAGTATTTT. It translates to CASSSTSAGDTQYF.

The V gene is TRBV5-1, the J gene TRBJ2-1; D gene uncertain. This CDR3 spans 12 amino acids. CDR1 is SGHRS, CDR2 YFSETQ, per germline. Trimming shortened V by 2 bases and J by 8 bases, and 8 bases separated the two germline ends. CDR3 sequence (DNA): TGCGCCAGCAGCTTCCAGCAGGATGAGCAGTTCTTC. Encoded protein: CASSFQQDEQFF. The full variable domain, with the rest looked up from reference TRBV5-1 and TRBJ2-1, is KAGVTQTPRYLIKTRGQQVTLSCSPISGHRSVSWYQQTPGQGLQFLFEYFSETQRNKGNFPGRFSGRQFSNSRSEMNVSTLELGDSALYLCASSFQQDEQFFGPGTRLTVL.

This clonotype was counted only a few times. The J gene is TRBJ1-1, the V gene TRBV28; D remains ambiguous. Germline lookup yields CDR1 MDHEN and CDR2 SYDVKM. CDR3 length equals 14 residues. Trimming shortened V by 10 bases and J by 0 bases, and 15 bases separated the two germline ends. Here the CDR3 reads CATIFSGVNTEAFF. The CDR3 nucleotides read TGTGCCACCATCTTCTCTGGGGTGAACACTGAAGCTTTCTTT.

This clonotype was seen just once. The V call is TRBV6-5, the J call TRBJ2-7; 9 nucleotides align to TRBD2. The CDR3 runs 14 residues. V was clipped by 6 bases and J by 1 base; unmatched bases: 4. In germline, CDR1 is MNHEY, CDR2 SVGAGI. The CDR3 DNA reads as TGTGCCAGCAGCCTTAGCGGGGGTTCCTACGAGCAGTACTTC. This encodes CASSLSGGSYEQYF.

Only a few counts were recorded for this clonotype. The chain recombines TRBV5-1 with TRBJ1-1; TRBD1 might be the D (6 bases). Germline V gene data show CDR1 as SGHRS and CDR2 as YFSETQ. The CDR3 has 14 residues. V was cut by 4 bases and J by 0 bases, with 10 bases left in between. CDR3 amino acids: CASSGRDMNTEAFF. CDR3 coding DNA: TGCGCCAGCAGCGGTAGGGACATGAACACTGAAGCTTTCTTT.

This clonotype was observed a handful of times. J is TRBJ2-2 and V is TRBV20-1, with 8 bases lining up with TRBD1. J gave up 5 bases and V 0 bases, and 8 bases lay outside the gene matches. The CDR3 is made up of 16 amino acids. Germline V gene data show CDR1 as DFQATT and CDR2 as SNEGSKA (reference sequence). CDR3 bases: TGCAGTGCTAGAGATGCCAGGACAGGGCGTACCGGGGAGCTGTTTTTT. Translating it yields CSARDARTGRTGELFF.

The CDR3 loop is CASNWYTEAFF. Here the CDR3 DNA reads TGTGCCAGCAACTGGTACACTGAAGCTTTCTTT. The chain has TRBV12-3 or TRBV12-4 and TRBJ1-1; no firm D call. The CDR3 totals 11 residues. The germline V and J ends were trimmed by 7 bases and 3 bases, with 6 bases remaining between them.

The chain employs TRBV2 and TRBJ2-3; no reliable D call. Trimming shortened V by 7 bases and J by 2 bases, and 4 bases separated the two germline ends. The germline V gene has CDR1 SNHLY and CDR2 FYNNEI. The CDR3 runs to 11 residues. CDR3 sequence reads: CASTYTDTQYF. The CDR3 region has the DNA TGTGCCAGCACCTACACAGATACGCAGTATTTT.

This rearrangement joins TRBV7-3 to TRBJ1-1; 8 bases fit TRBD1. J lost 1 base, V lost 5 bases, and 9 bases had no gene match. The V gene's germline CDR1 is SGHTA and CDR2 FQGTGA. The CDR3 contains 16 residues. CDR3 region: CASSPPGTGENTEAFF. CDR3 sequence (DNA): TGTGCCAGCAGCCCCCCCGGGACAGGAGAGAACACTGAAGCTTTCTTT. The variable domain in full, with the rest retrieved from reference TRBV7-3 and TRBJ1-1, is GAGVSQTPSNKVTEKGKYVELRCDPISGHTALYWYRQSLGQGPEFLIYFQGTGAADDSGLPNDRFFAVRPEGSVSTLKIQRTERGDSAVYLCASSPPGTGENTEAFFGQGTRLTVV.

This chain links TRBV12-3 or TRBV12-4 with TRBJ2-7; 7 bases are shared with TRBD2. V trimming: 3 bases; J trimming: 3 bases; junction bases outside the gene matches: 8. CDR3 length: 15 amino acids. The CDR3 loop is CASSFVPAGNYEQYF. The CDR3 coding sequence is TGTGCCAGCAGTTTTGTTCCAGCGGGGAACTACGAGCAGTACTTC.

This clonotype came up a few times. The gene calls are TRBV5-1 and TRBJ2-1; no clear D gene. Trimming stripped 4 bases from V and 8 bases from J, with 10 bases between. The CDR3 consists of 12 residues. CDR1 and CDR2 from the germline V gene are SGHRS and YFSETQ. The CDR3 DNA sequence: TGCGCCAGCAGCCCCGCCGCGGATGAGCAGTTCTTC. It encodes CASSPAADEQFF.

The table lists this clonotype with many counts. The chain uses TRBV5-5 and TRBJ2-7; 10 bases are shared with TRBD1. The CDR3 contains 14 residues. Losses at the gene ends were 5 bases for V and 6 bases for J; bases not matched to a gene: 8. Germline-derived CDR1 and CDR2 are SGHKS and YYEKEE (reference sequence). The CDR3 is CASRMTGGYSEQYF. The CDR3 bases are TGTGCCAGCAGAATGACAGGGGGCTACTCCGAGCAGTACTTC.

This clonotype appeared a few times. The rearrangement uses TRBV6-5 and TRBJ1-1; D possibly corresponds to TRBD1 (6 bases). V was cut by 0 bases and J by 3 bases, with 17 bases left in between. This CDR3 comprises 17 residues. Germline values: CDR1 MNHEY, CDR2 SVGAGI. CDR3: CASSYSGRGSLYTEAFF. CDR3 sequence (DNA): TGTGCCAGCAGTTACTCGGGCAGGGGAAGTTTGTACACTGAAGCTTTCTTT.

This clonotype was counted ten times or more. The chain couples TRBV7-6 to TRBJ1-2; 10 bases align to TRBD1. Per germline, CDR1 SGHVS and CDR2 FNYEAQ. The trim removed 4 bases at V and 7 bases at J, leaving 18 bases unmatched. The CDR3 is 18 amino acids. The CDR3 nucleotides are TGTGCCAGCAGCTCTCCCCCCGGGACAGGGGAGTCGGCTAGTGGCTACACCTTC. Amino acid sequence: CASSSPPGTGESASGYTF.

The CDR3 nucleotides read TGTGCCAGCAGTTACTCGACTGGGACGCAGTATTTT. Its protein product is CASSYSTGTQYF. The J gene is TRBJ2-3, the V gene TRBV6-5; D remains ambiguous. Trimming took off 0 bases at V and 9 bases at J, with 7 bases between the two ends. There are 12 residues in the CDR3. Germline-derived CDR1 and CDR2 are MNHEY and SVGAGI.